These T cell receptor beta chains were read from a single sample in a study of cytomegalovirus exposure and HLA in healthy donors. The protocol was immunoSEQ multiplex PCR, while the TCRdb copy is restricted to in-frame clones and leaves out a portion. The sample carries about 160,000 clones, 77% recorded once. The sample was PBMCs. The receptors shown here come from a woman aged 25 to 39 in good health and CMV-seronegative. Each CDR3 is given with its conserved first and last residue. D genes are given only for firm matches. A row's size may be missing; if present it is once, few, many or a size class.

J gene | clone size | D gene | V gene | CDR3 protein | CDR3 DNA
TRBJ1-1 | . | . | TRBV5-1 | CASSFTRNTEAFF | TGCGCCAGCAGCTTCACAAGAAACACTGAAGCTTTCTTT
TRBJ2-5 | . | . | TRBV5-1 | CASSLYPGEETQYF | TGCGCCAGCAGCTTGTATCCGGGGGAAGAGACCCAGTACTTC
TRBJ1-1 | few | . | TRBV5-8 | CASSSRPELAENTEAFF | TGTGCCAGCAGCTCCCGGCCAGAGTTGGCGGAGAACACTGAAGCTTTCTTT
TRBJ1-4 | . | TRBD1 | TRBV9 | CASSASDRGGEEKLFF | TGTGCCAGCAGCGCTAGCGACAGGGGAGGAGAGGAAAAACTGTTTTTT
TRBJ1-6 | . | TRBD1 | TRBV7-6 | CASSLDRGENSPLHF | TGTGCCAGCAGCTTAGACAGGGGTGAGAATTCACCCCTCCACTTT
TRBJ2-5 | . | TRBD2 | TRBV25-1 | CASSEHGRGFQETQYF | TGTGCCAGCAGTGAACATGGGCGGGGGTTCCAAGAGACCCAGTACTTC
TRBJ2-2 | . | . | TRBV5-1 | CASSLFAGAAGELFF | TGCGCCAGCAGCTTGTTCGCGGGGGCGGCCGGGGAGCTGTTTTTT
TRBJ2-2 | . | . | TRBV9 | CASSPPPTGELFF | TGTGCCAGCAGCCCCCCCCCTACCGGGGAGCTGTTTTTT
TRBJ2-7 | . | TRBD1 | TRBV7-9 | CASSRTGVPYEQYF | TGTGCCAGCAGCAGAACAGGGGTCCCCTACGAGCAGTACTTC
TRBJ2-1 | . | . | TRBV6-4 | CASKEDRFHNEQFF | TGTGCCAGCAAGGAGGATCGCTTTCACAATGAGCAGTTCTTC
TRBJ1-5 | . | TRBD1 | TRBV19 | CASTFGTGGGQPQHF | TGTGCCAGTACCTTTGGGACAGGGGGCGGACAGCCCCAGCATTTT
TRBJ2-7 | . | . | TRBV21-1 | CASGAGTSFYEQYF | TGTGCCAGCGGCGCCGGGACTAGCTTCTACGAGCAGTACTTC
TRBJ1-2 | . | TRBD1 | TRBV10-3 | CAIRPTGVNYGYTF | TGTGCCATCAGACCGACAGGGGTTAACTATGGCTACACCTTC
TRBJ1-4 | . | . | TRBV30 | CAWSARSSLYEKLFF | TGTGCCTGGAGCGCCCGTAGCTCTCTTTATGAAAAACTGTTTTTT
TRBJ2-1 | . | TRBD1 | TRBV7-2 | CASSFQTGEGEQFF | TGTGCCAGCAGCTTTCAGACAGGGGAAGGTGAGCAGTTCTTC
TRBJ1-1 | once | . | TRBV15 | CATSGPMNTEAFF | TGTGCCACCAGCGGGCCAATGAACACTGAAGCTTTCTTT
TRBJ2-1 | . | . | TRBV11-3 | CASSGKGGDSYNEQFF | TGTGCCAGCAGCGGAAAGGGGGGGGACTCCTACAATGAGCAGTTCTTC
TRBJ2-3 | . | . | TRBV11-1 | CASSLPPTDTQYF | TGTGCCAGCAGCCTACCGCCCACAGATACGCAGTATTTT
TRBJ2-5 | . | TRBD1 | TRBV5-1 | CASSLAWTGEETQYF | TGCGCCAGCAGCTTGGCCTGGACAGGGGAGGAGACCCAGTACTTC
TRBJ1-1 | . | . | TRBV10-3 | CAISEVTLNTEAFF | TGTGCCATCAGTGAGGTGACATTGAACACTGAAGCTTTCTTT
TRBJ2-7 | . | . | TRBV27 | CASSYRTGGYEQYF | TGTGCCAGCAGTTACCGGACAGGAGGGTACGAGCAGTACTTC
TRBJ2-2 | . | TRBD2 | TRBV9 | CASSVEGGGSTGELFF | TGTGCCAGCAGCGTAGAGGGCGGGGGGTCCACCGGGGAGCTGTTTTTT
TRBJ1-5 | . | TRBD1 | TRBV27 | CASSDGQGFNQPQHF | TGTGCCAGCAGTGATGGACAGGGGTTCAATCAGCCCCAGCATTTT
TRBJ2-3 | once | TRBD1 | TRBV10-3 | CAISAGQDTDTQYF | TGTGCCATCAGTGCCGGACAGGACACAGATACGCAGTATTTT
TRBJ1-1 | few | TRBD1 | TRBV5-1 | CASSLTGGGTEAFF | TGCGCCAGCAGCTTGACAGGGGGTGGCACTGAAGCTTTCTTT
TRBJ1-5 | . | . | TRBV30 | CAWSVLTGGNQPQHF | TGTGCCTGGAGTGTACTAACGGGAGGGAATCAGCCCCAGCATTTT
TRBJ1-1 | . | TRBD1 | TRBV28 | CASSSYPRTGANTEAFF | TGTGCCAGCAGTTCTTACCCCAGGACAGGGGCGAACACTGAAGCTTTCTTT
TRBJ2-5 | . | TRBD1 | TRBV2 | CASSELRAGGMETQYF | TGTGCCAGCAGTGAATTGAGGGCAGGGGGCATGGAGACCCAGTACTTC
TRBJ2-2 | . | . | TRBV5-1 | CASSLDQVANTGELFF | TGCGCCAGCAGCTTGGATCAGGTCGCGAACACCGGGGAGCTGTTTTTT
TRBJ1-1 | few | . | TRBV30 | CACTTADTEAFF | TGTGCCTGTACTACAGCGGATACTGAAGCTTTCTTT
TRBJ1-5 | . | TRBD1 | TRBV4-1 | CASSQDPLRDRGNQPQHF | TGCGCCAGCAGCCAAGACCCCCTCCGGGACAGGGGTAATCAGCCCCAGCATTTT
TRBJ1-2 | . | . | TRBV2 | CASKAWGAGGYTF | TGTGCCAGCAAGGCGTGGGGCGCAGGAGGCTACACCTTC
TRBJ2-1 | . | TRBD2 | TRBV7-6 | CASSFSSGAIYNEQFF | TGTGCCAGCAGCTTCTCTAGCGGGGCCATTTACAATGAGCAGTTCTTC
TRBJ2-1 | . | TRBD2 | TRBV7-9 | CASSLALAGGYEQFF | TGTGCCAGCAGCTTAGCGCTAGCGGGGGGCTATGAGCAGTTCTTC
TRBJ1-1 | . | . | TRBV7-6 | CASSGTASEAFF | TGTGCCAGCAGCGGTACGGCTAGTGAAGCTTTCTTT
TRBJ1-4 | few | . | TRBV6-1 | CASSVNLFQVGGEKLFF | TGTGCCAGCAGTGTCAATCTTTTCCAGGTGGGGGGTGAAAAACTGTTTTTT
TRBJ1-1 | . | TRBD1 | TRBV10-1 | CASSESTTGVEAFF | TGCGCCAGCAGTGAGTCGACTACAGGGGTTGAAGCTTTCTTT
TRBJ2-7 | . | TRBD2 | TRBV6-5 | CASSYLASGSYEQYF | TGTGCCAGCAGTTACCTTGCTAGCGGGAGCTACGAGCAGTACTTC
TRBJ2-3 | . | TRBD1 | TRBV2 | CASKGQVTDTQYF | TGTGCCAGCAAGGGACAGGTAACAGATACGCAGTATTTT
TRBJ2-3 | . | . | TRBV29-1 | CSVEQNTDTQYF | TGCAGCGTTGAGCAGAATACAGATACGCAGTATTTT
TRBJ2-3 | . | TRBD1 | TRBV5-4 | CASSPVRGSTDTQYF | TGTGCCAGCAGCCCCGTCAGGGGGAGCACAGATACGCAGTATTTT
TRBJ2-3 | . | . | TRBV7-9 | CASSFVQTGLTSTDTQYF | TGTGCCAGCAGCTTCGTACAGACAGGCCTAACTAGCACAGATACGCAGTATTTT
TRBJ1-3 | . | . | TRBV5-5 | CASSLVQGGNTIYF | TGTGCCAGCAGCTTGGTACAGGGTGGAAACACCATATATTTT
TRBJ2-7 | few | . | TRBV7-9 | CASSLENHHEQYF | TGTGCCAGCAGCTTGGAGAATCATCACGAGCAGTACTTC
TRBJ2-2 | few | . | TRBV14 | CASSQVFNPTGELFF | TGTGCCAGCAGCCAAGTCTTTAATCCAACAGGGGAGCTGTTTTTT
TRBJ1-2 | . | . | TRBV10-2 | CASSDDSRYGYTF | TGCGCCAGCAGTGACGACAGTCGCTATGGCTACACCTTC
TRBJ2-1 | few | . | TRBV9 | CASSVGFSEQFF | TGTGCCAGCAGCGTAGGATTCAGTGAGCAGTTCTTC
TRBJ2-1 | once | . | TRBV7-3 | CASSLGLASNEQFF | TGTGCCAGCAGCTTAGGCCTAGCGAGCAATGAGCAGTTCTTC
TRBJ2-7 | . | . | TRBV29-1 | CSVEGRTAGEQYF | TGCAGCGTTGAAGGACGAACGGCGGGCGAGCAGTACTTC